Listed here is a single T cell receptor beta chain. The antigen remains unidentified. Unexposed donor CD4+ T cells date from about 2011-2018, before the COVID-19 pandemic. CD4+ T cells were isolated from the cells after around 9 days of culture. The data belong to a study of CD4 T cells in relation to SARS-CoV-2 and coronaviruses. Looking at the study overall: After 10 to 11 days of antigen culture, PBMC TCR beta CDR3s were sequenced. Negative control cultures got HIV-1 Nef peptides or no peptide.

This table comes from immunoSEQ multiplex PCR, and its TCRdb copy is limited to in-frame clones, with some not included. The sample lists 18,000 or so clones, over 70% occurring once. Germline CDR1 reads LGHDT; CDR2 reads YNNKEL (reference sequence). The CDR3 totals 14 residues. Trimming took 0 bases from V and 5 from J, leaving 10 bases between them. The material sequenced was CD4+ T cells from PBMCs, cultured in vitro. The chain couples TRBV3-1 (or the pseudogene TRBV3-2) to TRBJ1-2; D is perhaps TRBD1 (6 bases). This receptor was identified in a human donor in good health. CDR3 amino acids: CASSQESTGYGYTF. The CDR3, as DNA: TGTGCCAGCAGCCAAGAGTCTACAGGGTATGGCTACACCTTC.